The 18 T cell receptor beta chains below all came from one sample that was sequenced in a study of graft-versus-host responses after intestinal transplantation. Clones were sequenced by immunoSEQ multiplex PCR, and TCRdb holds only the in-frame ones, with some missing. The table has just under 50,000 clones, approximately 84% seen once. Their recognized antigens are unknown. Sequencing was performed on unstimulated CD4+ T cells sorted from spleen or lymph node cells, taken before transplant. The receptors stem from a human donor who was the organ donor for an intestinal transplant.

This chain links TRBV7-9 with TRBJ2-1; no firm D call. The V end was cut by 0 bases, the J end by 0 bases, with 9 bases between. There are 16 residues in the CDR3. Germline V gives CDR1 SEHNR, CDR2 FQNEAQ (reference sequence). CDR3 nucleotides: TGTGCCAGCAGCTTAGCGCCTCTCCGCTCCTACAATGAGCAGTTCTTC. It specifies CASSLAPLRSYNEQFF.

The gene calls are TRBV30 and TRBJ1-6, with D unclear. The CDR3 totals 13 residues. V was clipped by 4 bases and J by 7 bases, with 11 bases between them. CDR1 and CDR2 (germline): GTSNPN, SVGIG (reference sequence). As DNA, the CDR3 is TGTGCCTGGACACATTGGGAGAATTCACCCCTCCACTTT. This gives the protein CAWTHWENSPLHF.

The chain uses TRBV7-8 and TRBJ2-7; D might be TRBD2 (6 bases). Germline V lookup: CDR1 SGHVS, CDR2 FQNEAQ. Deletions cut 5 bases from V and 4 bases from J, with 21 bases between. This CDR3 contains 16 residues. The CDR3 loop is CASSPPLFGGIYEQYF. The CDR3 region has the DNA TGTGCCAGCAGCCCACCTTTGTTCGGCGGGATTTACGAGCAGTACTTC.

J is TRBJ1-2 and V is TRBV21-1. TRBV21-1 is tagged as a pseudogene. The CDR3 totals 14 residues. DNA for the CDR3: TGTGCCAGCAATCCCATCAGCGGAAACTATGGCTACACCTTC. It is translated as CASNPISGNYGYTF.

This chain's CDR3 is CASSSAISFNEQFF. The CDR3 DNA reads TGTGCCAGCAGCTCAGCGATTTCGTTCAATGAGCAGTTCTTC. V usage is TRBV7-2 and J usage is TRBJ2-1, with D uncertain. The germline V gene has CDR1 SGHTA and CDR2 FQGNSA. The germline V and J ends were trimmed by 4 bases and 6 bases, with 13 bases remaining between them. The length of the CDR3 is 14 residues.

The chain combines TRBV15 with TRBJ2-1; D is possibly TRBD1 or TRBD2 (6 bases each). The ends were cut back, 6 bases at V and 6 bases at J, with 21 bases in the middle. CDR1 LNHNV and CDR2 YYDKDF come from the germline V gene (reference sequence). The CDR3 is made up of 16 amino acids. The CDR3 region has the DNA TGTGCCACCAGAGATAACCGGGGCGGGACAACCAATGAGCAGTTCTTC. Its protein is CATRDNRGGTTNEQFF.

This clone has just one count. The genes are TRBV5-4 and TRBJ1-5; a possible D gene is TRBD1 (6 bases). This CDR3 contains 14 residues. Germline CDR1 is SGHNT and CDR2 is YYREEE (reference sequence). Between the trimmed V and J ends, which lost 0 bases and 2 bases, there was a span of 6 bases. CDR3 nucleotides: TGTGCCAGCAGCTTGGCAGGGGGCAATCAGCCCCAGCATTTT. Protein product: CASSLAGGNQPQHF. Complete variable domain (other parts from reference TRBV5-4 and TRBJ1-5): ETGVTQSPTHLIKTRGQQVTLRCSSQSGHNTVSWYQQALGQGPQFIFQYYREEENGRGNFPPRFSGLQFPNYSSELNVNALELDDSALYLCASSLAGGNQPQHFGDGTRLSIL.

The chain carries TRBV4-2 and TRBJ2-2; TRBD1 matches at 7 bases. Germline V gene sequence: CDR1 LGHNA, CDR2 YNFKEQ. Trimming cost V 3 bases and J 5 bases; bases outside gene matches: 0. CDR3 length equals 13 residues. As DNA, the CDR3 is TGTGCCAGCAGCCAGGACAGGACCGGGGAGCTGTTTTTT. Protein product: CASSQDRTGELFF.

The V and J genes are TRBV4-2 and TRBJ2-1; 11 positions agree with TRBD2. J gave up 2 bases and V 0 bases, and 6 bases lay outside the gene matches. Germline V CDR1 and CDR2: LGHNA, YNFKEQ. CDR3 length equals 18 residues. CDR3 coding DNA: TGTGCCAGCAGCCAAGATCTTAGCGGGAGGGCCACCTACAATGAGCAGTTCTTC. Protein product: CASSQDLSGRATYNEQFF.

This clone turned up a few times. The rearrangement links TRBV2 to TRBJ2-1; the D gene is possibly TRBD2 (6 bases). V lost 6 bases, J lost 2 bases, and 14 bases lay in between. This CDR3 has 15 residues. Looked up from germline, CDR1 is SNHLY and CDR2 is FYNNEI. Here the CDR3 reads CASRAAEGAYNEQFF. The CDR3 nucleotides are TGTGCCAGCAGAGCTGCGGAGGGAGCCTACAATGAGCAGTTCTTC.

The chain is built from TRBV10-3 and TRBJ1-1; tentatively, D is TRBD1 (5 bases). There are 14 residues in the CDR3. Deletions cut 3 bases from V and 0 bases from J, with 8 bases between. CDR1 is ENHRY, CDR2 SYGVKD, per germline. CDR3 coding DNA: TGTGCCATCAGTGACCGGGGGATGAACACTGAAGCTTTCTTT. This codes for CAISDRGMNTEAFF.

This chain joins TRBV5-1 and TRBJ2-2; tentative D call: TRBD2 (6 bases). The CDR3 length is 16 residues. Germline lookup yields CDR1 SGHRS and CDR2 YFSETQ. Trimming stripped 4 bases from V and 1 base from J, with 14 bases between. As DNA, the CDR3 is TGCGCCAGCAGCATGCGGGACGGATTGAACACCGGGGAGCTGTTTTTT. Protein product: CASSMRDGLNTGELFF.

The chain uses TRBV2 and TRBJ2-7; 9 bases are shared with TRBD1. V was clipped by 6 bases and J by 2 bases; unmatched bases: 2. The V gene's germline CDR1 is SNHLY and CDR2 FYNNEI. The CDR3 has 13 residues. Written as DNA, the CDR3 is TGTGCCAGCAGACGACAGGGGGCCTACGAGCAGTACTTC. It codes for CASRRQGAYEQYF.

In this sample, this clone turned up a few times. The chain recombines TRBV19 with TRBJ2-5; 13 positions agree with TRBD2. This CDR3 has 16 amino acids. Germline V gene lookup returns CDR1 LNHDA and CDR2 SQIVND (reference sequence). Losses at the gene ends were 9 bases for V and 4 bases for J; bases not matched to a gene: 11. The chain's CDR3 is CASATSGGAIVETQYF. For the CDR3, the DNA is TGTGCCAGCGCTACTAGCGGGGGGGCGATTGTAGAGACCCAGTACTTC.

This sequence joins TRBV10-3 and TRBJ2-1; 8 positions agree with TRBD2. The CDR3 covers 15 residues. V gave up 6 bases and J gave up 2 bases; unmatched junction bases: 6. Germline CDR1 and CDR2: ENHRY and SYGVKD. CDR3 sequence reads: CAISGSGGTYNEQFF. For the CDR3, the DNA is TGTGCCATCAGCGGGAGCGGGGGCACCTACAATGAGCAGTTCTTC.

This chain connects TRBV6-1 to TRBJ1-3; TRBD1 is a possible D gene (6 bases). This CDR3 has 15 amino acids. The germline CDR1 and CDR2 sequences are MNHNS and SASEGT. The V gene lost 6 bases and the J gene lost 0 bases, with 12 bases spanning the gap. CDR3 nucleotide sequence: TGTGCCAGCAGCTCTCCGGGACACTCTGGAAACACCATATATTTT. Translation: CASSSPGHSGNTIYF.

Comment on this clone: One end of the junction is discordant with germline, which a read error may explain. The chain recombines TRBV11-2 with TRBJ1-5, with 8 positions matching TRBD1. The CDR3 runs 17 residues. Germline loops: CDR1 SGHAT, CDR2 FQNNGV. The CDR3 reads CASSLGARTGSNQPQHF. The CDR3 bases are TGTGCCAGCAGCTTAGGTGCACGGACAGGGAGCAACCAGCCCCAGCATTTT.

The rearrangement links TRBV25-1 to TRBJ2-4, with D perhaps assigned TRBD1 or TRBD2 (5 bases each). Per germline, CDR1 MGHDK and CDR2 SYGVNS. The CDR3 sequence is 14 residues long. V lost 2 bases, J lost 1 base, and 6 bases lay in between. CDR3 sequence: CASSEEGAKNIQYF. The CDR3 coding sequence is TGTGCCAGCAGTGAAGAGGGGGCCAAAAACATTCAGTACTTC.